This is a list of T cell receptor beta chains from one sample in a study of shared clonotypes between healthy human individuals. The protocol was immunoSEQ multiplex PCR, while the TCRdb copy is restricted to in-frame clones and leaves out a portion. The table has about 1.5 million clones, 95% to 99% seen once. The sample consisted of naive CD4+ T cells sorted from blood. These receptors originate from a man aged 25-45 years in good health. The CDR3 runs from the conserved cysteine through the conserved F or W. A D gene is named only where the DNA matches it firmly. Expanded clones get a size class; other rows say once, few or many, or leave the size out.

clone size	V gene	D gene	J gene	CDR3 protein	CDR3 DNA
.	TRBV18	.	TRBJ2-7	CASSPWTAGNEQYF	TGTGCCAGCTCACCATGGACGGCCGGCAACGAGCAGTACTTC
.	TRBV9	TRBD2	TRBJ2-1	CASSVQAGANNEQFF	TGTGCCAGCAGCGTACAAGCGGGAGCGAACAATGAGCAGTTCTTC
.	TRBV10-3	TRBD1	TRBJ2-7	CAISMAGTGSFQGLYEQYF	TGTGCCATCAGTATGGCCGGGACAGGTTCCTTTCAGGGACTCTACGAGCAGTACTTC
.	TRBV5-1	.	TRBJ1-1	CASSLLGGPGTEAFF	TGCGCCAGCAGCTTGCTCGGGGGGCCCGGAACTGAAGCTTTCTTT
.	TRBV28	.	TRBJ2-3	CASSFTSPDTQYF	TGTGCCAGCAGTTTTACTAGTCCAGATACGCAGTATTTT
.	TRBV28	.	TRBJ2-7	CASTSSAELRYF	TGTGCCAGCACATCCTCCGCAGAGCTCAGGTACTTC
.	TRBV10-2	.	TRBJ2-7	CASSVRPPNSYEQYF	TGCGCCAGCAGTGTAAGGCCACCAAACTCCTACGAGCAGTACTTC
once	TRBV18	.	TRBJ2-7	CASSPPGLIYEQYF	TGTGCCAGCTCACCACCGGGACTCATTTACGAGCAGTACTTC
.	TRBV19	.	TRBJ2-1	CASSMKARGDEQFF	TGTGCCAGTAGTATGAAGGCCAGGGGCGATGAGCAGTTCTTC
.	TRBV25-1	.	TRBJ2-3	CASTAVWRDSQYF	TGTGCCAGCACGGCCGTTTGGAGGGACTCGCAGTATTTT
.	TRBV28	TRBD1	TRBJ1-2	CASSYPGGYGYTF	TGTGCCAGCAGTTACCCAGGGGGTTATGGCTACACCTTC
once	TRBV18	.	TRBJ2-7	CASSPIHTGSYEQYF	TGTGCCAGCTCACCCATTCATACAGGGTCCTACGAGCAGTACTTC
.	TRBV7-7	.	TRBJ2-7	CASSPYPGTQHGEQYF	TGTGCCAGCAGCCCATACCCCGGGACCCAGCATGGGGAGCAGTACTTC
.	TRBV14	.	TRBJ2-5	CASSRQGRGETQYF	TGTGCCAGCAGCCGACAGGGCCGGGGGGAGACCCAGTACTTC
.	TRBV11-2	.	TRBJ2-7	CASSLAPAGSTSPGEQYF	TGTGCCAGCAGCCTCGCCCCGGCCGGGTCCACCAGTCCGGGCGAGCAGTACTTC
.	TRBV6-6	.	TRBJ1-1	CASSYSRADTEAFF	TGTGCCAGCAGTTACTCCAGGGCAGACACTGAAGCTTTCTTT
.	TRBV5-1	TRBD1	TRBJ1-4	CASSLDPGQTNEKLFF	TGCGCCAGCAGCTTGGACCCGGGACAGACTAATGAAAAACTGTTTTTT